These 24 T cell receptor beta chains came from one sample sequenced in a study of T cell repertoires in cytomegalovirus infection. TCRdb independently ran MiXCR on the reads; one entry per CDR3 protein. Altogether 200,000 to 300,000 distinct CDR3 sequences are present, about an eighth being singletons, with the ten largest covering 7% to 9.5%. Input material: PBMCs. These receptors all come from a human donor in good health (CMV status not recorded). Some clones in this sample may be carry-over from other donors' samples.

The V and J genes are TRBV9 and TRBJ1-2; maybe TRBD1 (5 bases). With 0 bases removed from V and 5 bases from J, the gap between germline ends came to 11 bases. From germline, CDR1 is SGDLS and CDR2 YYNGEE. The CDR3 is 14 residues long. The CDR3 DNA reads TGTGCCAGCAGCGTAGGCAGGGTGGGATATGGCTACACCTTC. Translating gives CASSVGRVGYGYTF.

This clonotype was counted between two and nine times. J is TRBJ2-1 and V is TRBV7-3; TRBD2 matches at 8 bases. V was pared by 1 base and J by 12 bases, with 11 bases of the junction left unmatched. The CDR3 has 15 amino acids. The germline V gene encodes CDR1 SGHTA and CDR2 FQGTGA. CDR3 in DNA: TGTGCCAGCAGCTTAAAGGCGGGAGGTGGGGTGGGGCAGTTCTTC. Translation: CASSLKAGGGVGQFF.

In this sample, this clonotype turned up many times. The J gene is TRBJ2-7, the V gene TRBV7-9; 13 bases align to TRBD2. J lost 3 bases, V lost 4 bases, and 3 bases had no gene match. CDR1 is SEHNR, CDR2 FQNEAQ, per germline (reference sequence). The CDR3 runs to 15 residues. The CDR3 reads CASSWGTSGNYEQYF. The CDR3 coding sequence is TGTGCCAGCAGCTGGGGGACTAGCGGGAACTACGAGCAGTACTTC.

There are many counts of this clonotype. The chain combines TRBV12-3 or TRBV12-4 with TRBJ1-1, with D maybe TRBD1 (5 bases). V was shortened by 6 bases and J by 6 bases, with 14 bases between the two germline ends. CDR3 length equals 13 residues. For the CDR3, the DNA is TGTGCCAGCAGCGGGACCCCTGGGGCTGAAGCTTTCTTT. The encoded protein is CASSGTPGAEAFF.

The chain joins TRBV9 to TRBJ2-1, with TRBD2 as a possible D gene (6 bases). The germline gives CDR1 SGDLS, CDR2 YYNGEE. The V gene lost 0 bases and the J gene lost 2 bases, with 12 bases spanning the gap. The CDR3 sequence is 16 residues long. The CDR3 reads CASSVVGTQTYNEQFF. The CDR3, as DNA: TGTGCCAGCAGCGTAGTGGGGACTCAAACCTACAATGAGCAGTTCTTC.

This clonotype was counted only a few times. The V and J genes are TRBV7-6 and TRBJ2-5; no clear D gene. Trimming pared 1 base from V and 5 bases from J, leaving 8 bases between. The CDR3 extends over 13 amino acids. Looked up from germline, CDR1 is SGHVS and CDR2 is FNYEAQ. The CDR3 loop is CASSLVPSETQYF. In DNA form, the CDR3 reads TGTGCCAGCAGCTTAGTACCTTCCGAGACCCAGTACTTC.

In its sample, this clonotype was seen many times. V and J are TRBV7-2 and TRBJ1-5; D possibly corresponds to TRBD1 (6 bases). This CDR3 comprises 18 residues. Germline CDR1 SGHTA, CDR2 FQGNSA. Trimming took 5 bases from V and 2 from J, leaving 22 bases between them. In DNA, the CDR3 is TGTGCCAGCAGCCTCGGAGGGGGTTTGGGATTTGGCAATCAGCCCCAGCATTTT. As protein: CASSLGGGLGFGNQPQHF.

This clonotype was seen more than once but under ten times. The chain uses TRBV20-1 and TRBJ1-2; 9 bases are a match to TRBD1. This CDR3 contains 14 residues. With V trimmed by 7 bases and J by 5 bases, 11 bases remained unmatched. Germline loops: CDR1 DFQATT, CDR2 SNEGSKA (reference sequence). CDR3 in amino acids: CSVSRDRDIYGYTF. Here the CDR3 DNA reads TGCAGTGTCTCCCGGGACAGGGACATATATGGCTACACCTTC.

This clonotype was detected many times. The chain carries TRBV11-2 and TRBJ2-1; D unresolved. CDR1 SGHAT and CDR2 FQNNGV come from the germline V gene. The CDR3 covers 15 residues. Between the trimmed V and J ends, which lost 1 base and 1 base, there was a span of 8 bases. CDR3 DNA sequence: TGTGCCAGCAGCTTAGTTATGGGGTCCTACAATGAGCAGTTCTTC. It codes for CASSLVMGSYNEQFF.

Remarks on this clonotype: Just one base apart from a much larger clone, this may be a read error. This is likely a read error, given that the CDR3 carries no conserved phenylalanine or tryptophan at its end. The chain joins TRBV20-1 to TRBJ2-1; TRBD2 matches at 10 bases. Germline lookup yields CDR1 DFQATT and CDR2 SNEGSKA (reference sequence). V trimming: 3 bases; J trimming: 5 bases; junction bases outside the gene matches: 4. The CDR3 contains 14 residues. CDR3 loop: CSASRGTSDNEQFL. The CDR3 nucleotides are TGCAGTGCTAGCCGGGGGACTAGCGACAATGAGCAGTTCTTA.

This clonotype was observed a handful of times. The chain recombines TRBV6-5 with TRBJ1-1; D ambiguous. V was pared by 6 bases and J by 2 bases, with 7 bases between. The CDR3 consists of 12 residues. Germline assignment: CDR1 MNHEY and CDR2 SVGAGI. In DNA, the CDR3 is TGTGCCAGCAGCCGAAGCAACACTGAAGCTTTCTTT. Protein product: CASSRSNTEAFF.

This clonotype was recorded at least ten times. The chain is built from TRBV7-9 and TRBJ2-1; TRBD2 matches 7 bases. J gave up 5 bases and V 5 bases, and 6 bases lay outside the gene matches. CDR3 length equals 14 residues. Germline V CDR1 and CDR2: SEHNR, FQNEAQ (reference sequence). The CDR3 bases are TGTGCCAGCAGCCACCTGCGGGGGAACAATGAGCAGTTCTTC. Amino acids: CASSHLRGNNEQFF.

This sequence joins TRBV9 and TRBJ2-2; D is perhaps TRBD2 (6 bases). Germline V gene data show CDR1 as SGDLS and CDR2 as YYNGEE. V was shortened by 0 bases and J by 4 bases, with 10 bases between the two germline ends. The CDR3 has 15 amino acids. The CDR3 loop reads CASSVGLVTTGELFF. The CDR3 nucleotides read TGTGCCAGCAGCGTAGGACTAGTTACCACCGGGGAGCTGTTTTTT.

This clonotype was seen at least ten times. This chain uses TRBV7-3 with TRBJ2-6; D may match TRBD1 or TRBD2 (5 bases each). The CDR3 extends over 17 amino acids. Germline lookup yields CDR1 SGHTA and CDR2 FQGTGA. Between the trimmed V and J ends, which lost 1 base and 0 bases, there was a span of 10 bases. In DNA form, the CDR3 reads TGTGCCAGCAGCTTAATGGCAGGGACCTCTGGGGCCAACGTCCTGACTTTC. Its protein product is CASSLMAGTSGANVLTF.

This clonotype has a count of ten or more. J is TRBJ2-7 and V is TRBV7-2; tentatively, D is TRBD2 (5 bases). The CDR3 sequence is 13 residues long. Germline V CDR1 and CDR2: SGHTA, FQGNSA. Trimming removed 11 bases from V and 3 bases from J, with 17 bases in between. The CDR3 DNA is TGTGCCTCTTCCGGGGTCCTCTTCTACGAGCAGTACTTC. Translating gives CASSGVLFYEQYF.

For the CDR3, the DNA is TGCAGCGTTGATAGGACAGTAACCTACAATGAGCAGTTCTTC. Amino acid sequence: CSVDRTVTYNEQFF. The V call is TRBV29-1, the J call TRBJ2-1; tentative D call: TRBD1 (6 bases). The ends were cut back, 3 bases at V and 2 bases at J, with 11 bases in the middle. Germline CDR1 and CDR2: SQVTM and ANQGSEA. CDR3 length equals 14 residues.

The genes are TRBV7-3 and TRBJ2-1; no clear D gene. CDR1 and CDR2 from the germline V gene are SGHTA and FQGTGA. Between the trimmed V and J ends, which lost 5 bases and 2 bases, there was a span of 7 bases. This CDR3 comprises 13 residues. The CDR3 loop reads CASSPQAYNEQFF. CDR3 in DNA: TGTGCCAGCAGCCCGCAGGCCTACAATGAGCAGTTCTTC.

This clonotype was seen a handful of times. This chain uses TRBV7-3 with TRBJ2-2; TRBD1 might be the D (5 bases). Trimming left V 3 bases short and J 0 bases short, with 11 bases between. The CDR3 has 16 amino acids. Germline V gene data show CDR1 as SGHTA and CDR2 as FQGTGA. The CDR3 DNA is TGTGCCAGCAGCTTCCTTGGACACCCGAACACCGGGGAGCTGTTTTTT. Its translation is CASSFLGHPNTGELFF.

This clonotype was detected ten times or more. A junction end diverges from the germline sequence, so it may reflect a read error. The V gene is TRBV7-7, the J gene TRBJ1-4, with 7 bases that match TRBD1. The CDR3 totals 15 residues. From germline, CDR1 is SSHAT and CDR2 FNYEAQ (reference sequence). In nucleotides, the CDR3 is TGTGCTAGCAGTCTCCCGACAGGGTTTGGTGAAAAACTGTTTTTT. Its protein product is CASSLPTGFGEKLFF.

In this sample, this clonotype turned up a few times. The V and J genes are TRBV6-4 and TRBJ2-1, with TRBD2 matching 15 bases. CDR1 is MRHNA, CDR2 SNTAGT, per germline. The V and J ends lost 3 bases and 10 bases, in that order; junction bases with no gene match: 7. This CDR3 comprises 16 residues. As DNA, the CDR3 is TGTGCCAGCAGTGAGAACGCCGGGACTAGCGGGAGGGAGCAGTTCTTC. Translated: CASSENAGTSGREQFF.

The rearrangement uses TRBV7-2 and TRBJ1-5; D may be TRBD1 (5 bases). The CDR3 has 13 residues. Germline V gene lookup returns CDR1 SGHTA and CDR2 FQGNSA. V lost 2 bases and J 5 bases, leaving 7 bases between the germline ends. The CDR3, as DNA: TGTGCCAGCAGCTTAATGGGGGATCAGCCCCAGCATTTT. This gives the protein CASSLMGDQPQHF. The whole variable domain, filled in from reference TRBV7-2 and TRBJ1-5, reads GAGVSQSPSNKVTEKGKDVELRCDPISGHTALYWYRQSLGQGLEFLIYFQGNSAPDKSGLPSDRFSAERTGGSVSTLTIQRTQQEDSAVYLCASSLMGDQPQHFGDGTRLSIL.

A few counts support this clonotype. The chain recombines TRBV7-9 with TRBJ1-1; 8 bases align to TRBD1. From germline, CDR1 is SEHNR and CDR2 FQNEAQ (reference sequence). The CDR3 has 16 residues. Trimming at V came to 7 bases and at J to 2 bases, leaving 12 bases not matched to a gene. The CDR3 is CASTFNSPGGNTEAFF. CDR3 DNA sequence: TGTGCCAGCACCTTTAATTCCCCAGGGGGCAACACTGAAGCTTTCTTT.

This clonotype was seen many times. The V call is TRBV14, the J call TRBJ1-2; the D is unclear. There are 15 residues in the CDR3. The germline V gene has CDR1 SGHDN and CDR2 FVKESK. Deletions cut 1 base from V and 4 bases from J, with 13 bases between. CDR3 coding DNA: TGTGCCAGCAGCCAAGGATCGAAAGGGCCCTATGGCTACACCTTC. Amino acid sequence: CASSQGSKGPYGYTF.

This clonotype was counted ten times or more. The CDR3 coding sequence is TGTGCCAGTAGTATCGCGGGGTCGAACACTGAAGCTTTCTTT. This translates into CASSIAGSNTEAFF. The chain carries TRBV19 and TRBJ1-1; D remains ambiguous. The V gene lost 3 bases and the J gene lost 1 base, with 9 bases spanning the gap. This CDR3 spans 14 amino acids. Germline V gene data show CDR1 as LNHDA and CDR2 as SQIVND (reference sequence).